Given below is one T cell receptor (beta chain) in context. What it recognizes is unknown. This sample stems from a study of cytomegalovirus exposure and HLA in healthy donors. Study-level points and caveats: Researchers reported from a later analysis that most CMV-associated TCR beta chains appeared HLA-restricted. Among donors in an Asian-associated ancestry cluster, a later analysis reportedly found fewer N-insertions than the roughly 680-donor mean.

All the people who gave samples were healthy bone marrow donors. 60 Vbeta and 13 Jbeta primers were used in PCR. The protocol was immunoSEQ multiplex PCR, while the TCRdb copy is restricted to in-frame clones and leaves out a portion. There are 150,000 or so clones in the sample, with about 1.6% held by the top ten. Germline V gene data show CDR1 as MGHRA and CDR2 as YSYEKL. This CDR3 spans 15 amino acids. V was clipped by 3 bases and J by 4 bases, with 15 bases between them. The sequenced sample was PBMCs. The receptor comes from a woman between 45 and 65 years old in good health and CMV-seronegative. The V gene is TRBV4-1, the J gene TRBJ2-5; D is unresolved. This chain's CDR3 is CASSQTPPVAETQYF. The CDR3 DNA follows: TGCGCCAGCAGCCAGACACCGCCAGTGGCAGAGACCCAGTACTTC.